This entry describes one T cell receptor beta chain. The target antigen is unknown. The PCR used 60 Vbeta and 13 Jbeta primers. Generated by immunoSEQ multiplex PCR, the TCRdb table keeps only in-frame clones and is missing some. The profile covers some 200,000 clones, with 65% to 80% appearing a single time and about 0.22% taken by the ten largest. The data originate from a study of cytomegalovirus exposure and HLA in healthy donors. General study findings and limits: What TCR beta sequences reportedly achieved was accurate prediction of HLA-A and HLA-B alleles in most subjects. Other equally common chains were less clonally expanded than HLA-associated TCR beta chains, a later analysis showed.

The CDR3 runs 12 residues. V was pared by 3 bases and J by 10 bases, with 13 bases between. Germline V gene sequence: CDR1 GTSNPN, CDR2 SVGIG (reference sequence). The source of this sequence is a girl aged 2-9 years in good health and CMV-seronegative. This rearrangement joins TRBV30 to TRBJ2-1; TRBD1 might be the D (6 bases). The sequenced material came from PBMCs. The CDR3 DNA sequence: TGTGCCTGGAGCCCTCAGGGGAACGAGCAGTTCTTC. Translation gives CAWSPQGNEQFF.